These 30 T cell receptor beta chains were sequenced from one sample in a study of cytomegalovirus exposure and HLA in healthy donors. PCR employed 60 Vbeta and 13 Jbeta primers. Sequencing was performed with immunoSEQ multiplex PCR; in TCRdb, only in-frame clones are kept and a portion is missing. The table includes 160,000 or so clones, around 77% detected once. The sequenced sample was PBMCs. The origin of the receptors is a man aged 60-69 years in good health and CMV-seronegative.

The chain uses TRBV7-9 and TRBJ2-2, with 8 bases that match TRBD1. The CDR3 totals 18 residues. Germline-derived CDR1 and CDR2 are SEHNR and FQNEAQ (reference sequence). Unmatched junction bases numbered 11, after V lost 2 bases and J lost 3 bases. The CDR3 DNA reads as TGTGCCAGCAGCTTACCGCTTGGACAGGGACGCGACACCGGGGAGCTGTTTTTT. Its translation: CASSLPLGQGRDTGELFF.

This chain connects TRBV6-1 to TRBJ1-2; D gene uncertain. The CDR3 is made up of 14 amino acids. Germline values: CDR1 MNHNS, CDR2 SASEGT. V was cut by 10 bases and J by 5 bases, with 20 bases left in between. CDR3 loop: CATDNTAAIYGYTF. The CDR3 DNA sequence: TGTGCCACAGACAATACAGCAGCTATTTATGGCTACACCTTC.

The rearrangement joins TRBV5-1 to TRBJ2-7, with a tentative D call TRBD1 (5 bases). V dropped 0 bases and J dropped 0 bases, with 16 bases sitting between them. Germline V lookup: CDR1 SGHRS, CDR2 YFSETQ. CDR3 size: 17 residues. In DNA form, the CDR3 reads TGCGCCAGCAGCTTGGGTCCTGGACAATCGAGCTCCTACGAGCAGTACTTC. Translated: CASSLGPGQSSSYEQYF. Full variable domain (rest looked up from reference TRBV5-1 and TRBJ2-7): KAGVTQTPRYLIKTRGQQVTLSCSPISGHRSVSWYQQTPGQGLQFLFEYFSETQRNKGNFPGRFSGRQFSNSRSEMNVSTLELGDSALYLCASSLGPGQSSSYEQYFGPGTRLTVT.

This chain uses TRBV5-1 with TRBJ2-1; D is ambiguous. Germline CDR1 and CDR2: SGHRS and YFSETQ. The V end was cut by 2 bases, the J end by 8 bases, with 17 bases between. The CDR3 length is 15 residues. The CDR3 sequence: CASSLQTLGGDEQFF. In nucleotides, the CDR3 is TGCGCCAGCAGCTTACAAACTTTAGGCGGCGATGAGCAGTTCTTC.

CDR3 bases: TGTGCCAGCAGTCCAACCTCGACAGGGGACCACTACGAGCAGTACTTC. This codes for CASSPTSTGDHYEQYF. The chain links TRBV27 to TRBJ2-7; 8 bases agree with TRBD1. CDR3 length: 16 amino acids. Unmatched junction bases numbered 12, after V lost 5 bases and J lost 3 bases. From germline, CDR1 is MNHEY and CDR2 SMNVEV (reference sequence).

Note on this clone: At one end, the junction sequence differs from germline, possibly due to a read error. V usage is TRBV2 and J usage is TRBJ1-2; no clear D gene. CDR1 SNHLY and CDR2 FYNNEI come from the germline V gene. This CDR3 has 11 residues. The CDR3 loop reads CASRPGNGYPF. The CDR3 nucleotides read TGTGCCAGCAGGCCCGGGAATGGCTACCCCTTC.

This clone has more than one count but fewer than ten. The J gene is TRBJ1-6, the V gene TRBV6-4, with a tentative D call TRBD1 (6 bases). Germline V gene data show CDR1 as MRHNA and CDR2 as SNTAGT. The CDR3 is made up of 14 amino acids. Between the trimmed V and J ends, which lost 6 bases and 10 bases, there was a span of 16 bases. The CDR3 reads CASSRGTWGSPLHF. The CDR3 DNA follows: TGTGCCAGCAGCCGAGGGACATGGGGATCACCCCTCCACTTT.

V gene TRBV5-5 combines with J gene TRBJ1-1; D not certain. Germline V CDR1 and CDR2: SGHKS, YYEKEE (reference sequence). The CDR3 has 16 amino acids. The germline V and J ends were trimmed by 3 bases and 4 bases, with 19 bases remaining between them. In DNA, the CDR3 is TGTGCCAGCAGCTCGTCTATAGCTTCCCCGGGCACTGAAGCTTTCTTT. This gives the protein CASSSSIASPGTEAFF. The whole variable domain, remainder taken from reference TRBV5-5 and TRBJ1-1, is DAGVTQSPTHLIKTRGQQVTLRCSPISGHKSVSWYQQVLGQGPQFIFQYYEKEERGRGNFPDRFSARQFPNYSSELNVNALLLGDSALYLCASSSSIASPGTEAFFGQGTRLTVV.

The chain joins TRBV19 to TRBJ2-1, with D perhaps TRBD1 (5 bases). CDR1 and CDR2 (germline): LNHDA, SQIVND (reference sequence). V was clipped by 2 bases and J by 5 bases, with 13 bases between them. The length of the CDR3 is 15 residues. DNA of the CDR3: TGTGCCAGTAGTATACAGGGTTTTGTGGACAATGAGCAGTTCTTC. Translating it yields CASSIQGFVDNEQFF.

The table lists this clone with a few counts. The chain carries TRBV6-1 and TRBJ2-5; weak D call: TRBD2 (5 bases). CDR1 and CDR2 (germline): MNHNS, SASEGT. Trimming took off 0 bases at V and 8 bases at J, with 7 bases between the two ends. CDR3 length equals 12 residues. DNA of the CDR3: TGTGCCAGCAGTGAAGCGCTAGCCACCCAGTACTTC. Protein sequence: CASSEALATQYF.

J is TRBJ2-1 and V is TRBV19; unclear D gene. CDR1 LNHDA and CDR2 SQIVND come from the germline V gene (reference sequence). The V gene lost 2 bases and the J gene lost 2 bases, with 7 bases spanning the gap. CDR3 length equals 14 residues. CDR3 bases: TGTGCCAGTAGTATAAGGCAGGCCTACAATGAGCAGTTCTTC. This gives the protein CASSIRQAYNEQFF.

The chain uses TRBV15 and TRBJ2-7; possible D gene TRBD2, 6 bases. The germline V gene has CDR1 LNHNV and CDR2 YYDKDF (reference sequence). V was pared by 0 bases and J by 0 bases, with 12 bases between. This CDR3 has 16 amino acids. The DNA of the CDR3 is TGTGCCACCAGCAGAGATGGGGGGTTCTCCTCCTACGAGCAGTACTTC. It specifies CATSRDGGFSSYEQYF.

This chain connects TRBV4-1 to TRBJ2-1, with 7 bases matching TRBD2. Germline loops: CDR1 MGHRA, CDR2 YSYEKL. Trimming took 2 bases from V and 0 from J; bases not matched to a gene: 7. The CDR3 has 17 amino acids. CDR3 residues: CASSQFQAGNSYNEQFF. CDR3 DNA sequence: TGCGCCAGCAGCCAATTCCAAGCGGGGAACTCCTACAATGAGCAGTTCTTC.

CDR3 in amino acids: CAWSNLRTTATDTQYF. The CDR3 DNA sequence: TGTGCCTGGAGCAACCTTCGGACTACGGCCACAGATACGCAGTATTTT. The gene calls are TRBV30 and TRBJ2-3; possible D gene TRBD2, 6 bases. CDR1 is GTSNPN, CDR2 SVGIG, per germline (reference sequence). This CDR3 spans 16 amino acids. V lost 3 bases to trimming and J lost 2 bases, with 18 bases between them.

This clone was seen a handful of times. The chain links TRBV7-3 to TRBJ2-5; D possibly corresponds to TRBD1 (6 bases). Trimming took 0 bases from V and 2 from J, leaving 10 bases between them. This CDR3 has 15 residues. CDR1 and CDR2 from the germline V gene are SGHTA and FQGTGA. CDR3 sequence (DNA): TGTGCCAGCAGCTTAACGGGACACAAACAAGAGACCCAGTACTTC. Amino acid sequence: CASSLTGHKQETQYF.

The gene calls are TRBV4-2 and TRBJ1-6; 7 bases line up with TRBD1. Trimming removed 0 bases from V and 10 bases from J; junction bases left unmatched: 9. Germline lookup yields CDR1 LGHNA and CDR2 YNFKEQ. The CDR3 is 16 amino acids. The CDR3 protein is CASSQDRQQGISPLHF. The CDR3 DNA reads as TGTGCCAGCAGCCAAGATAGGCAACAGGGGATCTCACCCCTCCACTTT.

The genes are TRBV29-1 and TRBJ2-2; tentative D call: TRBD2 (6 bases). CDR3 length equals 13 residues. From germline, CDR1 is SQVTM and CDR2 ANQGSEA. Trimming took 6 bases from V and 6 from J, leaving 14 bases between them. The CDR3 bases are TGCAGCGTAGTCGGGACTTTGGCCGGGGAGCTGTTTTTT. Encoded protein: CSVVGTLAGELFF.

The V gene is TRBV14, the J gene TRBJ1-5; no firm D call. Trimming shortened V by 1 base and J by 5 bases, and 6 bases separated the two germline ends. The germline V gene has CDR1 SGHDN and CDR2 FVKESK. This CDR3 spans 13 amino acids. This CDR3 reads CASSQGRDQPQHF. The CDR3 DNA reads as TGTGCCAGCAGCCAAGGACGGGATCAGCCCCAGCATTTT.

V gene TRBV9 combines with J gene TRBJ1-2, with D possibly being TRBD1 (5 bases). V lost 0 bases and J lost 6, with 15 bases in between. This CDR3 has 15 residues. Germline V gene lookup returns CDR1 SGDLS and CDR2 YYNGEE. The CDR3 sequence is CASSVAPPGLHGYTF. CDR3 DNA sequence: TGTGCCAGCAGCGTAGCTCCTCCGGGACTGCATGGCTACACCTTC.

Here the CDR3 DNA reads TGTGCCAGCAGTAGGACAGGCTACGAGCAGTACTTC. Amino acid sequence: CASSRTGYEQYF. The chain couples TRBV6-5 to TRBJ2-7, with 7 bases matching TRBD1. There are 12 residues in the CDR3. The ends lost 5 bases at V and 3 bases at J; junction bases unmatched: 1. Germline V gene sequence: CDR1 MNHEY, CDR2 SVGAGI.

This chain links TRBV2 with TRBJ2-2; 7 bases line up with TRBD1. The CDR3 length is 17 residues. Germline V gene data show CDR1 as SNHLY and CDR2 as FYNNEI. The junction had 13 bases not matched to a gene; V was cut back by 7 bases and J by 2 bases. This chain's CDR3 is CASNPPQGLPNTGELFF. CDR3 DNA sequence: TGTGCCAGCAATCCTCCACAGGGGCTCCCCAACACCGGGGAGCTGTTTTTT.

This clone was observed once. V gene TRBV7-9 combines with J gene TRBJ2-3, with unresolved D. This CDR3 is 14 amino acids long. V was trimmed by 6 bases and J by 4 bases, leaving 14 bases between them. CDR1 and CDR2 (germline): SEHNR, FQNEAQ (reference sequence). The CDR3 loop is CASRKAAPPDTQYF. The CDR3 bases are TGTGCCAGCAGAAAGGCGGCGCCCCCAGATACGCAGTATTTT.

The rearrangement uses TRBV19 and TRBJ2-2; 9 bases fit TRBD2. Germline assignment: CDR1 LNHDA and CDR2 SQIVND (reference sequence). Unmatched junction bases numbered 5, after V lost 7 bases and J lost 2 bases. The CDR3 has 15 amino acids. CDR3 sequence reads: CASTFSGSNTGELFF. The CDR3 nucleotides are TGTGCCAGTACCTTTAGCGGGAGTAACACCGGGGAGCTGTTTTTT.

This clone has just one count. This sequence joins TRBV9 and TRBJ2-3, with D perhaps matching TRBD1 (6 bases). Trimming took 4 bases from V and 2 from J, leaving 14 bases between them. Germline values: CDR1 SGDLS, CDR2 YYNGEE. The CDR3 consists of 15 residues. CDR3 coding DNA: TGTGCCAGCAGCCCAGGGGCCAGACACACAGATACGCAGTATTTT. Translation: CASSPGARHTDTQYF.

The CDR3 bases are TGTGCCAGCAGTATATTCTCCGGGACAGGGGTCAATGAGCAGTTCTTC. Its translation is CASSIFSGTGVNEQFF. This chain joins TRBV25-1 and TRBJ2-1; 10 positions agree with TRBD1. Trimming removed 5 bases from V and 6 bases from J; junction bases left unmatched: 10. The CDR3 has 16 residues. Germline V gene data show CDR1 as MGHDK and CDR2 as SYGVNS.

The chain is built from TRBV9 and TRBJ1-2; D is ambiguous. The CDR3 runs 15 residues. Germline V gene sequence: CDR1 SGDLS, CDR2 YYNGEE. Trimming removed 0 bases from V and 2 bases from J, with 11 bases in between. The CDR3, as DNA: TGTGCCAGCAGCGTAGGGCACATTGGCAACTATGGCTACACCTTC. This translates into CASSVGHIGNYGYTF.

V is TRBV28 and J is TRBJ2-2; maybe TRBD2 (5 bases). The CDR3 covers 13 residues. From germline, CDR1 is MDHEN and CDR2 SYDVKM. V gave up 3 bases and J gave up 6 bases, with 8 bases separating them. CDR3 in amino acids: CASSFSVPGELFF. For the CDR3, the DNA is TGTGCCAGCAGTTTTAGCGTCCCCGGGGAGCTGTTTTTT.

V and J are TRBV7-8 and TRBJ2-3; a possible D gene is TRBD2 (6 bases). Deletions cut 4 bases from V and 2 bases from J, with 10 bases between. CDR1 and CDR2 (germline): SGHVS, FQNEAQ. CDR3 length equals 14 residues. In DNA form, the CDR3 reads TGTGCCAGCAGCTCACGGGACTTCACAGATACGCAGTATTTT. It translates to CASSSRDFTDTQYF.

This chain uses TRBV7-6 with TRBJ2-5, with unresolved D. Trimming removed 1 base from V and 1 base from J, with 7 bases in between. The germline gives CDR1 SGHVS, CDR2 FNYEAQ. This CDR3 region has 14 residues. CDR3 region: CASSLGRGQETQYF. Written as DNA, the CDR3 is TGTGCCAGCAGCTTAGGGCGCGGCCAAGAGACCCAGTACTTC.

The V and J genes are TRBV19 and TRBJ2-3, with 7 bases that match TRBD1. The CDR3 is 14 residues long. CDR1 and CDR2 (germline): LNHDA, SQIVND (reference sequence). V lost 5 bases, J lost 2 bases, and 4 bases stayed unmatched. CDR3 residues: CASSSTGFTDTQYF. The CDR3 DNA reads as TGTGCCAGTAGTTCGACAGGGTTCACAGATACGCAGTATTTT.